Each of the 29 T cell receptor beta chains below was sequenced from the same sample in a study of low-dose radiotherapy and immunotherapy resistance in tumors. With TRAV- and TRBV-specific primers, first-strand cDNA was made, covering the alpha and beta chains. For amplifying TCRs, the PCR ran for about 20 cycles with Phusion, which was used together with a constant-region primer and the adapter on the V primers. Via MiXCR, TCRdb re-called the reads, giving one row per CDR3 protein. The sample yields more than 15,000 distinct CDR3 sequences, 70% seen once. The receptors here all came from a human donor with advanced metastatic prostate, ovarian, gallbladder or colorectal cancer (not recorded which). This table probably holds off-target reads from a library built for another chain.

The CDR3 DNA sequence: TGTGCCAGCAGCCAAGAGGCCACTAGCCAGATTCAGTACTTC. It translates to CASSQEATSQIQYF. The chain combines TRBV4-2 with TRBJ2-4; TRBD2 might be the D (6 bases). V was pared by 0 bases and J by 10 bases, with 13 bases between. This CDR3 is built from 14 residues. Germline values: CDR1 LGHNA, CDR2 YNFKEQ.

The CDR3 bases are TGTGCCAGCACAGCTAACTATGGCTACACCTTC. Translated, it gives CASTANYGYTF. V is TRBV6-6 and J is TRBJ1-2; D gene ambiguous. The CDR3 spans 11 residues. CDR1 and CDR2 from the germline V gene are MNHNY and SVGAGI (reference sequence). V was cut by 7 bases and J by 0 bases, with 3 bases left in between.

The rearrangement uses TRBV29-1 and TRBJ2-2; D gene unclear. The V gene's germline CDR1 is SQVTM and CDR2 ANQGSEA. The CDR3 runs 14 residues. Deletions cut 7 bases from V and 4 bases from J, with 16 bases between. The CDR3 DNA is TGCAGCGGGAGAGGACCTCAGGTCACCGGGGAGCTGTTTTTT. Its protein is CSGRGPQVTGELFF.

The chain uses TRBV6-5 and TRBJ1-1; D perhaps matches TRBD1 (6 bases). The CDR3 is made up of 16 amino acids. With 5 bases removed from V and 3 bases from J, the gap between germline ends came to 19 bases. CDR1 MNHEY and CDR2 SVGAGI come from the germline V gene. CDR3: CASSERTVVSYTEAFF. In DNA, the CDR3 is TGTGCCAGCAGTGAACGGACAGTCGTCTCTTACACTGAAGCTTTCTTT.

V is TRBV30 and J is TRBJ2-3; 11 bases match TRBD2. CDR1 GTSNPN and CDR2 SVGIG come from the germline V gene (reference sequence). The V and J ends lost 4 bases and 3 bases, in that order; junction bases with no gene match: 6. CDR3 length equals 15 residues. Written as DNA, the CDR3 is TGTGCCTGGACTCGGACTAGCGGGTGGACAGATACGCAGTATTTT. It encodes CAWTRTSGWTDTQYF.

The chain joins TRBV3-1 to TRBJ1-2; TRBD1 matches 8 bases. CDR1 and CDR2 from the germline V gene are LGHDT and YNNKEL (reference sequence). The CDR3 totals 15 residues. The V gene end was trimmed by 2 bases and the J gene end by 3 bases; junction bases not matched to a gene: 5. This chain's CDR3 is CASSQSGGQDYGYTF. In DNA form, the CDR3 reads TGTGCCAGCAGCCAAAGTGGGGGACAGGACTATGGCTACACCTTC.

The genes are TRBV24-1 and TRBJ1-4; the D is unclear. V was pared by 5 bases and J by 4 bases, with 7 bases between. Germline CDR1 is KGHDR and CDR2 is SFDVKD. CDR3 length equals 13 residues. The CDR3, as DNA: TGTGCCACCAGTGCCGGCGGTAATGAAAAACTGTTTTTT. It specifies CATSAGGNEKLFF.

V gene TRBV28 combines with J gene TRBJ2-6; maybe TRBD2 (6 bases). The V and J ends lost 3 bases and 2 bases respectively, with 14 bases between them. CDR1 is MDHEN, CDR2 SYDVKM, per germline. This CDR3 contains 17 residues. CDR3 loop: CASSFGGALTGANVLTF. The CDR3, as DNA: TGTGCCAGCAGTTTCGGGGGAGCCCTCACTGGGGCCAACGTCCTGACTTTC.

About this clonotype itself: Mismatch with germline at one junction end may stem from a read error. J is TRBJ2-1 and V is TRBV6-6; a weak D match, TRBD2 (5 bases). Germline V gene data show CDR1 as MNHNY and CDR2 as SVGAGI (reference sequence). CDR3 length: 12 amino acids. CDR3 bases: TGTGCCAGCAGTTACTCGGCGGCTAGCTGGCTCTTC. It is translated as CASSYSAASWLF.

J is TRBJ1-2 and V is TRBV18; D is unresolved. Germline V gives CDR1 KGHSH, CDR2 LQKENI. The CDR3 is 14 amino acids. Trimming shortened V by 0 bases and J by 4 bases, and 9 bases separated the two germline ends. CDR3 sequence reads: CASSPPGYSYGYTF. The CDR3 DNA reads as TGTGCCAGCTCACCACCAGGGTATAGCTATGGCTACACCTTC.

The chain employs TRBV19 and TRBJ1-6; TRBD1 agrees at 10 bases. CDR1 is LNHDA and CDR2 is SQIVND in the germline V gene (reference sequence). The CDR3 consists of 13 residues. The CDR3 region has the DNA TGTGCTACATTGACAGGGGGCGGTTCACCCCTCCACTTT. Protein sequence: CATLTGGGSPLHF.

V usage is TRBV29-1 and J usage is TRBJ2-7; a weak D match, TRBD1 (5 bases). V lost 7 bases to trimming and J lost 5 bases, with 18 bases between them. This CDR3 spans 13 amino acids. Germline assignment: CDR1 SQVTM and CDR2 ANQGSEA. The CDR3 DNA follows: TGCAGCGGACAGACAACCCTAAGCAACGAGCAGTACTTC. As protein: CSGQTTLSNEQYF.

The V call is TRBV20-1, the J call TRBJ2-6, with D perhaps TRBD1 (6 bases). CDR1 and CDR2 from the germline V gene are DFQATT and SNEGSKA (reference sequence). Trimming removed 6 bases from V and 0 bases from J, with 15 bases in between. The CDR3 covers 16 residues. The CDR3 nucleotides are TGCAGTGCAACCAACAGGGCTCGCTCTGGGGCCAACGTCCTGACTTTC. Translated: CSATNRARSGANVLTF.

The CDR3 protein is CASSYAANTEAFF. The DNA of the CDR3 is TGTGCCAGCAGTTATGCAGCGAACACTGAAGCTTTCTTT. This sequence joins TRBV6-6 and TRBJ1-1; D is unclear. The length of the CDR3 is 13 residues. Between the trimmed V and J ends, which lost 3 bases and 1 base, there was a span of 6 bases. Germline V lookup: CDR1 MNHNY, CDR2 SVGAGI (reference sequence).

This clonotype was detected a few times. This chain connects TRBV9 to TRBJ2-3; D is perhaps TRBD1 (6 bases). V gave up 3 bases and J gave up 0 bases, with 14 bases separating them. CDR3 length equals 16 residues. Germline lookup yields CDR1 SGDLS and CDR2 YYNGEE. CDR3 sequence: CASSGQAPHSTDTQYF. The CDR3 bases are TGTGCCAGCAGCGGACAGGCACCTCATAGCACAGATACGCAGTATTTT.

The chain joins TRBV6-8 to TRBJ2-4; D might be TRBD1 (6 bases). There are 14 residues in the CDR3. V lost 0 bases to trimming and J lost 7 bases, with 10 bases between them. Germline-derived CDR1 and CDR2 are MNHGY and SAAAGT. The CDR3 nucleotides are TGTGCCAGCAGTTACTCGCCAGGGGAGAACATTCAGTACTTC. It encodes CASSYSPGENIQYF.

V and J are TRBV4-1 and TRBJ2-1; maybe TRBD2 (6 bases). With 1 base removed from V and 7 bases from J, the gap between germline ends came to 20 bases. The V gene's germline CDR1 is MGHRA and CDR2 YSYEKL. The CDR3 has 17 residues. CDR3 amino acids: CASSQVDLIAVGNEQFF. The CDR3 DNA is TGCGCCAGCAGCCAAGTCGATTTGATAGCGGTTGGGAATGAGCAGTTCTTC.

The CDR3 nucleotides are TGCAGTGCTAGATCGGGGCCAACGGGGACTGAAGCTTTCTTT. This sequence encodes CSARSGPTGTEAFF. The gene calls are TRBV20-1 and TRBJ1-1; the D gene is possibly TRBD1 (5 bases). Germline CDR1 is DFQATT and CDR2 is SNEGSKA (reference sequence). Trimming pared 2 bases from V and 5 bases from J, leaving 15 bases between. The CDR3 runs 14 residues.

This chain links TRBV11-2 with TRBJ1-5; tentative D call: TRBD1 (5 bases). Germline assignment: CDR1 SGHAT and CDR2 FQNNGV. The CDR3 sequence is 13 residues long. The V and J ends lost 5 bases and 2 bases respectively, with 7 bases between them. The CDR3, as DNA: TGTGCCAGCAGCAGGGGAGGCAATCAGCCCCAGCATTTT. Translation: CASSRGGNQPQHF.

The chain combines TRBV29-1 with TRBJ2-3; maybe TRBD1 (5 bases). V was clipped by 5 bases and J by 8 bases, with 11 bases between them. CDR1 and CDR2 (germline): SQVTM, ANQGSEA. This CDR3 contains 11 residues. The CDR3 spells CSVRGQGTQYF. The CDR3 bases are TGCAGCGTTCGAGGTCAGGGTACGCAGTATTTT.

The chain employs TRBV6-2 or TRBV6-3 and TRBJ2-7, with D perhaps TRBD2 (6 bases). V was pared by 5 bases and J by 3 bases, with 14 bases between. The CDR3 extends over 14 amino acids. The germline V gene encodes CDR1 MNHEY and CDR2 SVGEGT. For the CDR3, the DNA is TGTGCCAGCAGTCGGCGGGGACCGGGCTACGAGCAGTACTTC. Translating it yields CASSRRGPGYEQYF.

This clonotype was detected a few times. J is TRBJ1-5 and V is TRBV28; 9 bases map to TRBD1. Germline CDR1 reads MDHEN; CDR2 reads SYDVKM. J gave up 3 bases and V 4 bases, and 10 bases lay outside the gene matches. The CDR3 covers 17 residues. CDR3 loop: CASSSGTGSFINQPQHF. CDR3 nucleotide sequence: TGTGCCAGCAGTTCCGGGACAGGGTCATTCATCAATCAGCCCCAGCATTTT. Full variable domain (outside the CDR3, taken from reference TRBV28 and TRBJ1-5): DVKVTQSSRYLVKRTGEKVFLECVQDMDHENMFWYRQDPGLGLRLIYFSYDVKMKEKGDIPEGYSVSREKKERFSLILESASTNQTSMYLCASSSGTGSFINQPQHFGDGTRLSIL.

CDR3 protein: CASSPYGPYNEQFF. In nucleotides, the CDR3 is TGCGCCAGCAGCCCATACGGGCCTTACAATGAGCAGTTCTTC. The V gene is TRBV5-1, the J gene TRBJ2-1; D unclear. The CDR3 has 14 amino acids. V gave up 4 bases and J gave up 4 bases, with 12 bases separating them. Germline lookup yields CDR1 SGHRS and CDR2 YFSETQ. The full variable domain, completed using reference TRBV5-1 and TRBJ2-1, is KAGVTQTPRYLIKTRGQQVTLSCSPISGHRSVSWYQQTPGQGLQFLFEYFSETQRNKGNFPGRFSGRQFSNSRSEMNVSTLELGDSALYLCASSPYGPYNEQFFGPGTRLTVL.

The V call is TRBV12-5, the J call TRBJ2-3; D remains ambiguous. Germline V CDR1 and CDR2: LGHNT, FRNRAP. This CDR3 contains 11 residues. The V and J ends lost 2 bases and 12 bases respectively, with 9 bases between them. The CDR3 DNA reads TGTGCTAGTGGTTTGCCCTCCCCCCAGTATTTT. As protein: CASGLPSPQYF.

The chain joins TRBV6-5 to TRBJ1-1; 7 bases align to TRBD1. The CDR3 consists of 14 residues. V shed 2 bases and J 1 base; nucleotides not matched to a gene: 1. Germline-derived CDR1 and CDR2 are MNHEY and SVGAGI. The chain's CDR3 is CASSYRDRNTEAFF. For the CDR3, the DNA is TGTGCCAGCAGTTACCGGGACAGGAACACTGAAGCTTTCTTT.

The gene calls are TRBV19 and TRBJ2-6; the D is unclear. Germline CDR1 and CDR2: LNHDA and SQIVND (reference sequence). The CDR3 spans 15 residues. Trimming removed 6 bases from V and 3 bases from J, with 12 bases in between. The CDR3 sequence: CASRRTSGGANVLTF. Written as DNA, the CDR3 is TGTGCCAGTAGAAGGACCAGTGGTGGGGCCAACGTCCTGACTTTC.

The chain recombines TRBV29-1 with TRBJ2-2; a weak D match, TRBD1 (5 bases). Trimming stripped 5 bases from V and 5 bases from J, with 9 bases between. The CDR3 totals 12 residues. Germline lookup yields CDR1 SQVTM and CDR2 ANQGSEA. The chain's CDR3 is CSVFKGTGELFF. CDR3 DNA sequence: TGCAGCGTTTTTAAGGGGACCGGGGAGCTGTTTTTT.

This chain joins TRBV4-3 and TRBJ2-1; TRBD1 matches 8 bases. This CDR3 has 18 residues. V gave up 0 bases and J gave up 0 bases; unmatched junction bases: 7. The germline V gene encodes CDR1 LGHNA and CDR2 YSLEER. The DNA of the CDR3 is TGCGCCAGCAGCCAAGACGCAGGGGGCTCGAGCTCCTACAATGAGCAGTTCTTC. Translation: CASSQDAGGSSSYNEQFF.

The chain employs TRBV6-5 and TRBJ1-5; 7 nucleotides agree with TRBD1. The trim removed 6 bases at V and 4 bases at J, leaving 3 bases unmatched. Germline-derived CDR1 and CDR2 are MNHEY and SVGAGI. This CDR3 contains 13 residues. Written as DNA, the CDR3 is TGTGCCAGCAGGAGGGGGCGGAATCAGCCCCAGCATTTT. Protein: CASRRGRNQPQHF.